These 10 T cell receptor beta chains were sequenced from one sample in a study of blood T cell repertoires in COVID-19. Clones were read by immunoSEQ multiplex PCR, and TCRdb kept only the in-frame ones, dropping some. This sample has 110,000 to 150,000 clones, with 80% found just once. The source material was peripheral blood. The receptors derive from a woman aged 45 to 65 with acute or convalescent COVID-19.

This sequence joins TRBV2 and TRBJ2-3, with a possible D match to TRBD2 (6 bases). The CDR3 contains 14 residues. V lost 6 bases, J lost 5 bases, and 15 bases lay in between. Germline CDR1 is SNHLY and CDR2 is FYNNEI. The CDR3 nucleotides are TGTGCCAGCAGGGGGAGTAGCGGACAAGATACGCAGTATTTT. Protein sequence: CASRGSSGQDTQYF.

This clone was seen only once. V and J are TRBV28 and TRBJ2-7; TRBD2 agrees at 7 bases. This CDR3 is built from 17 residues. Trimming cost V 7 bases and J 1 base; bases outside gene matches: 16. CDR1 and CDR2 from the germline V gene are MDHEN and SYDVKM. Written as DNA, the CDR3 is TGTGCCAGCACCTCCCAGGGAGGGACTCCCAGGTCCTACGAGCAGTACTTC. It specifies CASTSQGGTPRSYEQYF.

The V gene is TRBV5-1, the J gene TRBJ1-5, with 8 bases fitting TRBD1. The CDR3 covers 13 residues. Looked up from germline, CDR1 is SGHRS and CDR2 is YFSETQ. The V segment lost 9 bases and the J segment 5 bases; nucleotides outside the gene matches: 7. The CDR3 is CANLDRGDQPQHF. In nucleotides, the CDR3 is TGCGCCAACCTCGACAGGGGAGATCAGCCCCAGCATTTT.

V and J are TRBV4-3 and TRBJ1-2; maybe TRBD1 (6 bases). CDR3 length: 13 residues. The germline V gene encodes CDR1 LGHNA and CDR2 YSLEER. V shed 4 bases and J shed 6 bases, with 12 bases lying between them. CDR3 amino acids: CASSRQDRHGYTF. CDR3 nucleotide sequence: TGCGCCAGCAGCCGCCAGGACAGACATGGCTACACCTTC.

J is TRBJ1-3 and V is TRBV28; D might be TRBD1 (6 bases). This CDR3 is 14 amino acids long. Trimming stripped 4 bases from V and 4 bases from J, with 11 bases between. Per germline, CDR1 MDHEN and CDR2 SYDVKM. CDR3 loop: CASSSGQIGNTIYF. The CDR3 coding sequence is TGTGCCAGCAGTTCTGGACAGATAGGAAACACCATATATTTT.

This rearrangement joins TRBV5-1 to TRBJ2-2, with 8 bases that match TRBD1. This CDR3 has 16 residues. Germline loops: CDR1 SGHRS, CDR2 YFSETQ. V gave up 0 bases and J gave up 0 bases; unmatched junction bases: 1. The DNA for the CDR3 is TGCGCCAGCAGCTTGGGACAGGGGACGAACACCGGGGAGCTGTTTTTT. Translation: CASSLGQGTNTGELFF.

This chain uses TRBV4-3 with TRBJ1-5, with D perhaps TRBD1 (6 bases). CDR1 is LGHNA and CDR2 is YSLEER in the germline V gene. The CDR3 totals 16 residues. Between the trimmed V and J ends, which lost 0 bases and 7 bases, there was a span of 16 bases. Here the CDR3 reads CASSQDLQGGWQPQHF. The CDR3 DNA reads TGCGCCAGCAGCCAAGATCTACAGGGTGGTTGGCAGCCCCAGCATTTT.

The rearrangement joins TRBV6-6 to TRBJ2-1, with 11 positions matching TRBD1. The CDR3 contains 15 residues. The J segment lost 8 bases and the V segment lost 6 bases, leaving 9 bases of the junction unmatched. Germline CDR1 reads MNHNY; CDR2 reads SVGAGI (reference sequence). The CDR3 sequence is CASSRGTGGADEQFF. DNA of the CDR3: TGTGCCAGCAGCCGCGGGACAGGGGGTGCGGATGAGCAGTTCTTC.

The chain is built from TRBV11-2 and TRBJ2-1, with TRBD2 identical over 8 bases. The V gene end was trimmed by 1 base and the J gene end by 0 bases; junction bases not matched to a gene: 5. The CDR3 contains 17 residues. Germline-derived CDR1 and CDR2 are SGHAT and FQNNGV. As DNA, the CDR3 is TGTGCCAGCAGCTTAGGTAGCGGGGTGAGCTCCTACAATGAGCAGTTCTTC. It translates to CASSLGSGVSSYNEQFF.

The rearrangement uses TRBV2 and TRBJ1-1, with D uncertain. The CDR3 consists of 14 residues. Germline lookup yields CDR1 SNHLY and CDR2 FYNNEI. V shed 6 bases and J shed 1 base, with 12 bases lying between them. CDR3 bases: TGTGCCAGCAGCCCAAGGAGGAAGAACACTGAAGCTTTCTTT. Protein: CASSPRRKNTEAFF.